A selection of T cell receptor beta chains follows, all from one sample in a study of T cell responses to AZD1222 COVID-19 vaccine. Assay used: immunoSEQ multiplex PCR; TCRdb lists only in-frame clones, some missing. The repertoire holds about 97,000 clones, with 90% as singletons. The starting material was peripheral blood, obtained on day 0 of AZD1222 vaccination. The origin of the receptors is an adult in good health. The CDR3 runs from the conserved cysteine through the conserved F or W. D genes are given only for firm matches. Clone sizes are given selectively: once, few, many, or a class where the clone is expanded.

d_call j_call clone_size v_call cdr3_nt cdr3_aa
TRBD1 TRBJ1-2 . TRBV27 TGTGCCAGCAGTTTATCGATGGGACAGACCTATGGCTACACCTTC CASSLSMGQTYGYTF
TRBD1 TRBJ1-2 . TRBV11-2 TGTGCCAGCAGCTTTACAGGGGGCTTTAACTATGGCTACACCTTC CASSFTGGFNYGYTF
. TRBJ1-1 . TRBV28 TGTGCCAGCAGCTCTTACGGGGGCACTGAAGCTTTCTTT CASSSYGGTEAFF
. TRBJ1-4 . TRBV5-5 TGTGCCAGCAGCTCGTCAGGGGAAGGGGAAAAACTGTTTTTT CASSSSGEGEKLFF
TRBD1 TRBJ2-2 once TRBV7-9 TGTGCCAGCAGCTTATCAGGGGGTGTCACCGGGGAGCTGTTTTTT CASSLSGGVTGELFF
. TRBJ1-2 . TRBV5-1 TGCGCCAGCAGCCCAACCGGGACTTATTATGGCTACACCTTC CASSPTGTYYGYTF
. TRBJ1-5 . TRBV19 TGTGCCAGTAACCCCGGGTCCGAGGATTTCAATCAGCCCCAGCATTTT CASNPGSEDFNQPQHF
. TRBJ2-7 few TRBV7-9 TGTGCCAGCAGCTTAGTTCACTACGAGCAGTACTTC CASSLVHYEQYF
TRBD2 TRBJ2-5 once TRBV5-6 TGTGCCAGCAGCTTGGGCTTTGTAGCGGGGCAAGAGACCCAGTACTTC CASSLGFVAGQETQYF
. TRBJ1-6 . TRBV5-1 TGCGCCAGCAGCGTTGATGGGGGCGCGGGGGATTCACCCCTCCACTTT CASSVDGGAGDSPLHF
TRBD1 TRBJ1-5 . TRBV30 TGTGCCTGGAGTCAGGACAGGGGCGACGGTAATCAGCCCCAGCATTTT CAWSQDRGDGNQPQHF
TRBD1 TRBJ1-5 . TRBV30 TGTGCCTGGAGGACAGGGTCCAATCAGCCCCAGCATTTT CAWRTGSNQPQHF
. TRBJ2-6 . TRBV7-8 TGTGCCAGCAGCTTTAACAGTGCTGGGGCCAACGTCCTGACTTTC CASSFNSAGANVLTF
. TRBJ2-2 . TRBV7-9 TGTGCCAGCAGCTTAACCGGGACCGGGGAGCTGTTTTTT CASSLTGTGELFF
. TRBJ1-5 . TRBV6-6 TGTGCCAGCAGTCGATGGTCGTCCCCTCTTAGCAATCAGCCCCAGCATTTT CASSRWSSPLSNQPQHF
. TRBJ1-6 . TRBV19 TGTGCCAGTAGTATCGCGACAGCGGATAATTCACCCCTCCACTTT CASSIATADNSPLHF
. TRBJ2-5 few TRBV6-5 TGTGCCAGCAGTTACTCCGCGGGACAGCTTCAAGAGACCCAGTACTTC CASSYSAGQLQETQYF
. TRBJ1-2 . TRBV5-6 TGTGCCAGCAGCTTAAGTCCAGGTCATGGCTACACCTTC CASSLSPGHGYTF
. TRBJ2-1 . TRBV6-6 TGTGCCAGCAGAACGGGAGTTGACAATGAGCAGTTCTTC CASRTGVDNEQFF
TRBD1 TRBJ1-4 . TRBV28 TGTGCCAGCAGTTCCCCCGCGGGGACAGGGGTTGAAAAACTGTTTTTT CASSSPAGTGVEKLFF
TRBD1 TRBJ2-2 . TRBV29-1 TGCAGCGCACGGGACAGGGGAGATACCGGGGAGCTGTTTTTT CSARDRGDTGELFF
. TRBJ2-3 . TRBV4-2 TGTGCCAGCAGCCAAGATAAGGCTGCGTATTTT CASSQDKAAYF
. TRBJ1-6 . TRBV19 TGTGCCAGTAGTATAGCCACGGGGCAAGCAAATTCACCCCTCCACTTT CASSIATGQANSPLHF
. TRBJ1-2 . TRBV27 TGTGCCAGCAGTTTCACGGGACTCCACTATGGCTACACCTTC CASSFTGLHYGYTF
. TRBJ1-1 . TRBV27 TGTGCCAGCAGCGTAGGGCATGGCACTGAAGCTTTCTTT CASSVGHGTEAFF
. TRBJ2-3 . TRBV4-1 TGCGCCAGCAGCCAACGAAAAGTAGGGGGGTTGGGGGATACGCAGTATTTT CASSQRKVGGLGDTQYF
. TRBJ1-2 . TRBV27 TGTGCCAGCAGTGGGGGTGGGGGCTACACCTTC CASSGGGGYTF
. TRBJ2-7 . TRBV19 TGTGCCAGTAGTATAAGGAGCGGACAGGGAGGAATAGCGGGCGAGCAGTACTTC CASSIRSGQGGIAGEQYF
. TRBJ1-5 . TRBV4-1 TGCGCCAGCAGCCAAGACGGACAGCACAATCAGCCCCAGCATTTT CASSQDGQHNQPQHF
. TRBJ2-7 . TRBV7-9 TGTGCCAGCAGTCAGCATGACGAGGAGCAGTACTTC CASSQHDEEQYF
TRBD1 TRBJ2-5 . TRBV3-1/TRBV3-2 TGTGCCAGCAGTCAAACTCAGGGGGTCCAAGAGACCCAGTACTTC CASSQTQGVQETQYF
. TRBJ2-3 . TRBV10-2 TGCGCCAGCAGTGAGTCGAATTCTGGGTGGGCAGATACGCAGTATTTT CASSESNSGWADTQYF
. TRBJ1-5 . TRBV27 TGTGCCAGCAGTTTTGCCCCTTATAGCAATCAGCCCCAGCATTTT CASSFAPYSNQPQHF
. TRBJ1-2 . TRBV27 TGTGCCAGCAGTTTAAGTCAGGGCCTTGGCTACACCTTC CASSLSQGLGYTF
. TRBJ2-3 once TRBV24-1 TGTGCCACCAATGCCAAGGGGTCAGATACGCAGTATTTT CATNAKGSDTQYF
. TRBJ2-2 . TRBV2 TGTGCCAGTCAGCTGGTGATCGCCGGGGAGCTGTTTTTT CASQLVIAGELFF
. TRBJ1-6 . TRBV9 TGTGCCAGCAGCGGAGCCCCCGGGGAGTATAATTCACCCCTCCACTTT CASSGAPGEYNSPLHF
. TRBJ1-2 . TRBV28 TGTGCCAGCAGTCTCCCCGAGAGGGGCTACACCTTC CASSLPERGYTF
. TRBJ1-3 . TRBV12-5 TGTGCTAGTGCCGGGAGTGGAAACACCATATATTTT CASAGSGNTIYF
. TRBJ1-1 . TRBV2 TGTGCCAGCAGCCCGGGACATATGAACACTGAAGCTTTCTTT CASSPGHMNTEAFF
TRBD1 TRBJ1-2 once TRBV3-1/TRBV3-2 TGTGCCAGCAGCCAACGGGACAGGGGGCTTAGGTATGGCTACACCTTC CASSQRDRGLRYGYTF
TRBD1 TRBJ1-2 . TRBV28 TGTGCCAGCAGTTCCTTAGGCCAAGCTACAGGGGGGGGCTATGGCTACACCTTC CASSSLGQATGGGYGYTF
TRBD2 TRBJ2-1 . TRBV5-4 TGTGCCAGCAGCTACCCGGGACTAGGGGCCCCTCGCTCCTACAATGAGCAGTTCTTC CASSYPGLGAPRSYNEQFF
TRBD1 TRBJ1-1 . TRBV6-4 TGTGCCAGCAGTGTCGGCACAGGGGGCTCGGGTGAAGCTTTCTTT CASSVGTGGSGEAFF
TRBD1 TRBJ2-2 . TRBV5-1 TGCGCCAGCAGCTTACAGCAGGGGGCGGTCGGGGAGCTGTTTTTT CASSLQQGAVGELFF
. TRBJ2-7 once TRBV9 TGTGCCAGCAGCCCTTCGATCCGGGCCGCGGGCGAGCAGTACTTC CASSPSIRAAGEQYF
. TRBJ1-6 . TRBV7-9 TGTGCCAGCAGTCCCCAAGGGGGAACATATAATTCACCCCTCCACTTT CASSPQGGTYNSPLHF
. TRBJ2-6 . TRBV5-1 TGCGCCAGCAGCTTGCCCAGATCTGTCTCTGGGGCCAACGTCCTGACTTTC CASSLPRSVSGANVLTF
. TRBJ2-5 . TRBV5-6 TGTGCCAGCAGCTTGGTTACGACTAGGTCACGGGGGACCCAGTACTTC CASSLVTTRSRGTQYF
. TRBJ2-7 . TRBV19 TGTGCCAGTAGTTTTTCGGACGGCTACGAGCAGTACTTC CASSFSDGYEQYF
TRBD2 TRBJ2-4 . TRBV5-1 TGCGCCAGCAGCTGGGTACCTTTTACGGGACTAGCGGGGGAAGTCGCCGGTGGCAAAAACATTCAGTACTTC CASSWVPFTGLAGEVAGGKNIQYF
TRBD2 TRBJ2-1 . TRBV7-8 TGTGCCAGCAGCCTGGGACTAGCGGGGACTAATGAGCAGTTCTTC CASSLGLAGTNEQFF
. TRBJ2-2 . TRBV15 TGTGCCACCAGCAGCCCCGGGACTGGCGCGAACACCGGGGAGCTGTTTTTT CATSSPGTGANTGELFF
TRBD1 TRBJ2-7 . TRBV28 TGTGCCAGCAGGTCCGAGACAGGGCTATATCTCCGATTCTACGAGCAGTACTTC CASRSETGLYLRFYEQYF
TRBD1 TRBJ1-2 . TRBV24-1 TGTGCCACCAGTGACGGGACAGGGGGGAACTATGGCTACACCTTC CATSDGTGGNYGYTF
. TRBJ1-5 . TRBV5-6 TGTGCCAGCAGCCTCGCCTCCGGTGTGCCCCAGCATTTT CASSLASGVPQHF
. TRBJ1-5 . TRBV10-3 TGTGCCATCAGTATCCCCGGGACACGGGGAAGTAGTAGCAATCAGCCCCAGCATTTT CAISIPGTRGSSSNQPQHF